These 4 T cell receptor beta chains were all obtained from the same sample, sequenced in a study of T cell responses to AZD1222 COVID-19 vaccine. The table came from immunoSEQ multiplex PCR; TCRdb's copy has only in-frame clones and leaves some out. The sample shows around 130,000 clones, nearly 95% of them seen only once. Sequencing was performed on peripheral blood, taken on day 0 of AZD1222 vaccination. These receptors came from an adult in good health.

The rearrangement uses TRBV19 and TRBJ1-5, with TRBD1 matching over 9 bases. Trimming at V came to 6 bases and at J to 6 bases, leaving 12 bases not matched to a gene. The CDR3 spans 16 residues. CDR1 is LNHDA, CDR2 SQIVND, per germline (reference sequence). The chain's CDR3 is CASSTHGTGKGQPQHF. The CDR3 DNA reads TGTGCCAGTAGCACTCATGGGACAGGGAAAGGTCAGCCCCAGCATTTT.

J is TRBJ1-4 and V is TRBV27, with 7 bases matching TRBD1. Germline values: CDR1 MNHEY, CDR2 SMNVEV (reference sequence). There are 17 residues in the CDR3. After removal of 1 base from V and 6 bases from J, the junction contained 11 bases not matched to a gene. In DNA form, the CDR3 reads TGTGCCAGCAGTTTATTCGCCACCGGGACAGCCTATGAAAAACTGTTTTTT. It is translated as CASSLFATGTAYEKLFF.

V is TRBV12-5 and J is TRBJ2-5; 8 nucleotides line up with TRBD2. J lost 3 bases, V lost 7 bases, and 4 bases had no gene match. This CDR3 region has 13 residues. Germline CDR1 reads LGHNT; CDR2 reads FRNRAP. CDR3 loop: CASARGGEETQYF. CDR3 nucleotide sequence: TGTGCTAGTGCCCGGGGGGGAGAAGAGACCCAGTACTTC.

The chain employs TRBV5-1 and TRBJ1-2, with unresolved D. Trimming removed 0 bases from V and 0 bases from J, with 9 bases in between. The CDR3 is 15 residues long. Germline V gives CDR1 SGHRS, CDR2 YFSETQ. The CDR3: CASSLADRANYGYTF. The CDR3 DNA reads TGCGCCAGCAGCTTGGCCGACCGTGCTAACTATGGCTACACCTTC.